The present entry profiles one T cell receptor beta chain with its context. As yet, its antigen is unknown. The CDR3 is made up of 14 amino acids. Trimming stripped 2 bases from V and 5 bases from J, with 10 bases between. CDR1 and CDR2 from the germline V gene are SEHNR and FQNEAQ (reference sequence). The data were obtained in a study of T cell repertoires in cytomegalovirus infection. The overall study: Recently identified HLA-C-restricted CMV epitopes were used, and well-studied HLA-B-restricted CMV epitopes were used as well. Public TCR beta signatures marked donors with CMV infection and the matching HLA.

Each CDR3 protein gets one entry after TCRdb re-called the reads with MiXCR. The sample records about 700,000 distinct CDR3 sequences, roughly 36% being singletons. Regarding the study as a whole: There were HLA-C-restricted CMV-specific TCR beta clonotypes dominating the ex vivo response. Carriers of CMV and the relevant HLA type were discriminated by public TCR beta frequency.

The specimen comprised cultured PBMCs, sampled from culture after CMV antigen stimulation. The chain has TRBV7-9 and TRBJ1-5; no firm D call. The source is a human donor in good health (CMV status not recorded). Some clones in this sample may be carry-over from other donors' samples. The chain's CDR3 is CASSLSGSDQPQHF. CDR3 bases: TGTGCCAGCAGCTTATCCGGATCGGATCAGCCCCAGCATTTT.